Listed below are T cell receptor beta chains from one sample, sequenced in a study of brain metastases from non-small cell lung cancer. TCRdb keeps only in-frame clones here, not all; method: immunoSEQ multiplex PCR. Among around 1,500 clones listed, roughly 80% were seen once. The sample taken for sequencing was tumor-adjacent normal tissue. The source is a donor at least 40 years old with non-small cell lung cancer. The CDR3 runs from the conserved cysteine through the conserved F or W. The order of the fields is J gene, clone size, D gene, V gene, CDR3 DNA, CDR3 protein. The D gene is left open where the match is weak. Part of the rows lack a size; the others show once, few, many or a class for expanded clones.

>TRBJ1-1|NA|NA|TRBV28
TGTGCCAGCAGTCTCTCAGGGGATCTGGGAGCTTTCTTT
CASSLSGDLGAFF
>TRBJ2-3|NA|TRBD2|TRBV15
TGTGCCACCAGCACCCGGACTAGCCCAGATACGCAGTATTTT
CATSTRTSPDTQYF
>TRBJ2-1|NA|NA|TRBV5-4
TGTGCCAGCAGCTTGGATGCGGGGAGCATAAATGAGCAGTTCTTC
CASSLDAGSINEQFF
>TRBJ1-2|NA|NA|TRBV6-2/TRBV6-3
TGTGCCAGCAGTTTCCTACAGAACTATGGCTACACCTTC
CASSFLQNYGYTF
>TRBJ1-1|few|NA|TRBV19
TGTGCCAGTAGGGCCGGGATTTACACTGAAGCTTTCTTT
CASRAGIYTEAFF
>TRBJ1-1|NA|NA|TRBV13
TGTGCCAGCAGCTTATTTAGACAGATGAACACTGAAGCTTTCTTT
CASSLFRQMNTEAFF
>TRBJ2-5|NA|TRBD1|TRBV6-2/TRBV6-3
TGTGCCAGCAGCCTCGGACAGGGGAGGCGAGAGACCCAGTACTTC
CASSLGQGRRETQYF
>TRBJ2-7|once|TRBD1|TRBV11-1
TGTGCTAGCAGCGACGGCGGGACAGGGATCTACGAGCAGTACTTC
CASSDGGTGIYEQYF
>TRBJ1-6|NA|NA|TRBV7-8
TGTGCCAGCAGCTCCCGTAATTCACCCCTCCACTTT
CASSSRNSPLHF
>TRBJ1-5|few|NA|TRBV10-2
TGCGCCAGCAGTGAGGACGATAGCAATCAGCCCCAGCATTTT
CASSEDDSNQPQHF
>TRBJ1-3|NA|TRBD1|TRBV18
TGTGCCAGCTCTCGCGACAGGGAGAACACCATATATTTT
CASSRDRENTIYF
>TRBJ2-7|NA|TRBD1|TRBV2
TGTGCCAGCAGTGAACGAGGACAGGGATACGAGCAGTACTTC
CASSERGQGYEQYF
>TRBJ1-5|NA|NA|TRBV3-1/TRBV3-2
TGTGCCAGCAGCCAAGATGGTTTTCAGCCCCAGCATTTT
CASSQDGFQPQHF
>TRBJ2-1|NA|NA|TRBV4-1
TGCGCCAGCAGTCAGGAGGACTACCTCTCCTACAATGAGCAGTTCTTC
CASSQEDYLSYNEQFF
>TRBJ2-5|few|NA|TRBV12-3/TRBV12-4
TGTGCCAGCAGTTTATCCCCTCAAGAGACCCAGTACTTC
CASSLSPQETQYF
>TRBJ1-6|NA|TRBD1|TRBV6-5
TGTGCCAGCACTGCAGGGGGAGTCGATAATTCACCCCTCCACTTT
CASTAGGVDNSPLHF
>TRBJ2-7|NA|TRBD2|TRBV7-6
TGTGCCAGCAGCTTTACTAGCGGAAGGTCCTACGAGCAGTACTTC
CASSFTSGRSYEQYF
>TRBJ1-2|NA|TRBD1|TRBV2
TGTGCCAGCAGTGAAACGACAGGGTCGTATGGCTACACCTTC
CASSETTGSYGYTF
>TRBJ2-5|large|NA|TRBV7-9
TGTGCCAGCACACGGACAGCTTTGAATCAAGAGACCCAGTACTTC
CASTRTALNQETQYF
>TRBJ2-1|NA|TRBD2|TRBV13
TGTGCCAGCAGCTTAGTAGCTAGCGGGTACAATGAGCAGTTCTTC
CASSLVASGYNEQFF